The 12 T cell receptor beta chains below were found in one sample sequenced in a study of vaccination effects on CD4 cells after COVID-19. Their cognate antigens are unknown. Pools of viral peptides were used by the ViraFEST assay to expand antigen-specific CD4+ T cells ahead of sequencing. Isolating CD4+ T cells followed less than 12 days of culture. Neither prior SARS-CoV-2 infection nor positive nucleocapsid antibodies were present in the vaccine recipients. The protocol was immunoSEQ multiplex PCR, while the TCRdb copy is restricted to in-frame clones and leaves out a portion. The data hold more than 40,000 clones, with approximately 80% observed a single time. The sample was CD4+ T cells from PBMCs cultured with HCoV-NL63 spike peptides, taken before COVID-19 vaccination. These receptors were obtained from a human donor who received a COVID-19 vaccine.

The chain links TRBV24-1 to TRBJ1-2, with D perhaps TRBD1 (5 bases). Per germline, CDR1 KGHDR and CDR2 SFDVKD. This CDR3 comprises 16 residues. The V gene lost 4 bases and the J gene lost 4 bases, with 18 bases spanning the gap. The CDR3 nucleotides are TGTGCCACCAGTGAATCCGGGACGGAAGACATCTATGGCTACACCTTC. The encoded protein is CATSESGTEDIYGYTF.

The chain joins TRBV30 to TRBJ1-2, with 7 bases matching TRBD1. This CDR3 contains 13 residues. With V trimmed by 2 bases and J by 13 bases, 13 bases remained unmatched. From germline, CDR1 is GTSNPN and CDR2 SVGIG (reference sequence). CDR3 nucleotide sequence: TGTGCCTGGAGTCCGCAAAGGGAGACAGGGCTCACCTTC. This encodes CAWSPQRETGLTF.

The chain carries TRBV5-1 and TRBJ2-3; 9 bases match TRBD2. Trimming at V came to 0 bases and at J to 1 base, leaving 6 bases not matched to a gene. The length of the CDR3 is 17 residues. CDR1 is SGHRS and CDR2 is YFSETQ in the germline V gene. The CDR3 nucleotides read TGCGCCAGCAGCTTGGTTGGCGGGGGGGGTGGCACAGATACGCAGTATTTT. Encoded protein: CASSLVGGGGGTDTQYF.

The genes are TRBV2 and TRBJ1-1; maybe TRBD1 (5 bases). This CDR3 spans 14 amino acids. CDR1 and CDR2 (germline): SNHLY, FYNNEI. V lost 6 bases and J lost 3, with 14 bases in between. The chain's CDR3 is CASRRYRDDTEAFF. CDR3 coding DNA: TGTGCCAGCAGAAGGTACCGGGACGACACTGAAGCTTTCTTT. Complete variable domain (other parts from reference TRBV2 and TRBJ1-1): EPEVTQTPSHQVTQMGQEVILRCVPISNHLYFYWYRQILGQKVEFLVSFYNNEISEKSEIFDDQFSVERPDGSNFTLKIRSTKLEDSAMYFCASRRYRDDTEAFFGQGTRLTVV.

This chain links TRBV4-1 with TRBJ2-2; D tentatively fits TRBD1 or TRBD2 (5 bases each). V gave up 4 bases and J gave up 7 bases, with 19 bases separating them. Germline CDR1 and CDR2: MGHRA and YSYEKL. The CDR3 loop spans 16 amino acids. CDR3 loop: CASSRDPGLARGELFF. In DNA, the CDR3 is TGCGCCAGCAGCCGAGACCCGGGGCTAGCCCGCGGGGAGCTGTTTTTT.

The chain couples TRBV5-1 to TRBJ1-2; 7 positions agree with TRBD1. The CDR3 sequence is 12 residues long. Germline V gene lookup returns CDR1 SGHRS and CDR2 YFSETQ. V was pared by 4 bases and J by 6 bases, with 3 bases of the junction left unmatched. CDR3 sequence reads: CASSEGTDGYTF. CDR3 sequence (DNA): TGCGCCAGCAGCGAGGGGACAGATGGCTACACCTTC.

The rearrangement uses TRBV7-9 and TRBJ2-7; 7 bases align to TRBD1. The CDR3 runs to 13 residues. CDR1 is SEHNR, CDR2 FQNEAQ, per germline (reference sequence). V dropped 5 bases and J dropped 3; count of bases not matched to a gene: 4. The DNA for the CDR3 is TGTGCCAGCAGCCCTCGACAGGGCTACGAGCAGTACGTC. This gives the protein CASSPRQGYEQYV.

The V and J genes are TRBV3-1 (or the pseudogene TRBV3-2) and TRBJ2-5, with D unclear. The CDR3 has 13 residues. V lost 3 bases and J 5 bases, leaving 10 bases between the germline ends. The V gene's germline CDR1 is LGHDT and CDR2 YNNKEL (reference sequence). CDR3 region: CASSHANFETQYF. The DNA for the CDR3 is TGTGCCAGCAGCCACGCGAATTTCGAGACCCAGTACTTC.

V and J are TRBV11-2 and TRBJ1-1, with TRBD1 as a possible D gene (6 bases). There are 16 residues in the CDR3. The ends were cut back, 0 bases at V and 1 base at J, with 12 bases in the middle. Germline V gene lookup returns CDR1 SGHAT and CDR2 FQNNGV. The CDR3 reads CASSLEWGQTNTEAFF. CDR3 nucleotides: TGTGCCAGCAGCTTAGAGTGGGGACAAACGAACACTGAAGCTTTCTTT.

The chain uses TRBV14 and TRBJ2-2; tentatively, D is TRBD1 (5 bases). The CDR3 contains 16 residues. The germline V and J ends were trimmed by 1 base and 2 bases, with 11 bases remaining between them. Per germline, CDR1 SGHDN and CDR2 FVKESK. In DNA, the CDR3 is TGTGCCAGCAGCCAAGTGGTCAGGGTCAACACCGGGGAGCTGTTTTTT. Translation: CASSQVVRVNTGELFF. The full variable domain, with the rest looked up from reference TRBV14 and TRBJ2-2, is EAGVTQFPSHSVIEKGQTVTLRCDPISGHDNLYWYRRVMGKEIKFLLHFVKESKQDESGMPNNRFLAERTGGTYSTLKVQPAELEDSGVYFCASSQVVRVNTGELFFGEGSRLTVL.

V usage is TRBV28 and J usage is TRBJ1-3, with TRBD1 matching 10 bases. The CDR3 has 14 residues. V lost 6 bases and J lost 9; bases outside the gene matches: 8. Germline V gene sequence: CDR1 MDHEN, CDR2 SYDVKM. CDR3 loop: CASRGTGEMFTIYF. For the CDR3, the DNA is TGTGCCAGCAGGGGGACAGGGGAAATGTTCACCATATATTTT.

The genes are TRBV6-2 or TRBV6-3 and TRBJ2-5; D is possibly TRBD2 (8 bases). This CDR3 is built from 15 residues. Germline V lookup: CDR1 MNHEY, CDR2 SVGEGT. The V gene lost 5 bases and the J gene lost 4 bases, with 17 bases spanning the gap. This CDR3 is CASSPGGGAVETQYF. CDR3 bases: TGTGCCAGCAGTCCGGGAGGGGGCGCGGTAGAGACCCAGTACTTC.